Following are 17 T cell receptor beta chains from one sample sequenced in a study of identical twins. One entry per CDR3 protein results from TCRdb running MiXCR on the 5' RACE reads. This table holds 450,000 or so distinct CDR3 sequences, around a sixth found once. The material sequenced was naive T cells sorted from blood. Receptors were obtained from a man aged 45 to 65 in good health.

The chain joins TRBV20-1 to TRBJ1-1; unclear D gene. The CDR3 has 14 amino acids. CDR1 DFQATT and CDR2 SNEGSKA come from the germline V gene (reference sequence). Deletions cut 6 bases from V and 0 bases from J, with 14 bases between. CDR3: CSAQTHPMNTEAFF. CDR3 bases: TGCAGTGCCCAGACCCATCCGATGAACACTGAAGCTTTCTTT.

The table lists this clonotype with a few counts. V and J are TRBV4-1 and TRBJ1-2; TRBD1 might be the D (6 bases). Germline CDR1 is MGHRA and CDR2 is YSYEKL. Trimming left V 1 base short and J 4 bases short, with 13 bases between. This CDR3 has 15 residues. CDR3 coding DNA: TGCGCCAGCAGCCAAGTGGGGGCCCCCAGCTATGGCTACACCTTC. Amino acid sequence: CASSQVGAPSYGYTF.

The chain joins TRBV19 to TRBJ2-7; the match to TRBD1 covers 7 bases. Trimming removed 4 bases from V and 0 bases from J; junction bases left unmatched: 6. From germline, CDR1 is LNHDA and CDR2 SQIVND (reference sequence). The CDR3 is 15 amino acids. CDR3 protein: CASSTTWDSSYEQYF. CDR3 DNA sequence: TGTGCCAGTAGTACCACTTGGGACAGCTCCTACGAGCAGTACTTC.

This clonotype was seen repeatedly, ten times or more. The chain employs TRBV7-2 and TRBJ2-1; 8 positions agree with TRBD1. The V gene end was trimmed by 3 bases and the J gene end by 1 base; junction bases not matched to a gene: 2. The CDR3 totals 15 residues. Germline V gives CDR1 SGHTA, CDR2 FQGNSA. DNA for the CDR3: TGTGCCAGCAGCTTTTGGACAGGGTCCTACAATGAGCAGTTCTTC. Translating it yields CASSFWTGSYNEQFF.

This clonotype was counted a few times. The chain carries TRBV11-2 and TRBJ2-4; D possibly corresponds to TRBD1 (6 bases). Germline loops: CDR1 SGHAT, CDR2 FQNNGV. The ends were cut back, 1 base at V and 2 bases at J, with 6 bases in the middle. This CDR3 is 14 amino acids long. For the CDR3, the DNA is TGTGCCAGCAGCTTAGGGGGGCCCAAAAACATTCAGTACTTC. Its translation: CASSLGGPKNIQYF.

The chain joins TRBV5-1 to TRBJ1-3; a possible D gene is TRBD1 (6 bases). This CDR3 region has 15 residues. The V gene's germline CDR1 is SGHRS and CDR2 YFSETQ. V shed 0 bases and J shed 2 bases, with 9 bases lying between them. This CDR3 reads CASSLADRTGNTIYF. CDR3 nucleotide sequence: TGCGCCAGCAGCTTGGCCGACAGGACTGGAAACACCATATATTTT. The whole variable domain, filled in from reference TRBV5-1 and TRBJ1-3, reads KAGVTQTPRYLIKTRGQQVTLSCSPISGHRSVSWYQQTPGQGLQFLFEYFSETQRNKGNFPGRFSGRQFSNSRSEMNVSTLELGDSALYLCASSLADRTGNTIYFGEGSWLTVV.

This clonotype was detected only a few times. V gene TRBV11-2 combines with J gene TRBJ1-6; no reliable D call. The CDR3 length is 15 residues. Trimming took 1 base from V and 8 from J, leaving 12 bases between them. Germline V gene data show CDR1 as SGHAT and CDR2 as FQNNGV. The DNA for the CDR3 is TGTGCCAGCAGCTTAGCGGCGGGTTTGGATTCACCCCTCCACTTT. Its translation is CASSLAAGLDSPLHF.

The chain recombines TRBV5-6 with TRBJ2-7; tentatively, D is TRBD1 (5 bases). The V gene's germline CDR1 is SGHDT and CDR2 YYEEEE. V was clipped by 5 bases and J by 3 bases, with 12 bases between them. The CDR3 is 13 residues long. The CDR3 reads CASRGLRDYEQYF. CDR3 DNA: TGTGCCAGCAGAGGGCTCAGGGACTACGAGCAGTACTTC.

CDR3 coding DNA: TGTGCCAGCAGCCCCTGGGATCTCGGGGGCGAGCAGTACTTC. Protein sequence: CASSPWDLGGEQYF. This chain links TRBV9 with TRBJ2-7; D is perhaps TRBD2 (6 bases). V was shortened by 4 bases and J by 6 bases, with 17 bases between the two germline ends. This CDR3 comprises 14 residues. Germline loops: CDR1 SGDLS, CDR2 YYNGEE.

This clonotype appeared many times. The V and J genes are TRBV20-1 and TRBJ2-1; D gene ambiguous. Trimming cost V 1 base and J 5 bases, with 12 bases left between them. Germline values: CDR1 DFQATT, CDR2 SNEGSKA (reference sequence). The CDR3 spans 14 residues. The CDR3 is CSARGENRHNEQFF. The CDR3 DNA is TGCAGTGCTAGAGGAGAGAACCGGCACAATGAGCAGTTCTTC.

With respect to this clonotype: Since a much larger clone is just one base distant, this may be a read error. V usage is TRBV28 and J usage is TRBJ2-3; 7 nucleotides agree with TRBD2. CDR3 length: 16 residues. The germline V gene has CDR1 MDHEN and CDR2 SYDVKM. V dropped 9 bases and J dropped 2; count of bases not matched to a gene: 14. The CDR3 nucleotides are TGTGCCAGGTGGCCAATTGGGCGGGAGCTCACAGATACGCAGTATTTT. Its protein product is CARWPIGRELTDTQYF. Using reference TRBV28 and TRBJ2-3 for the parts outside the CDR3, the full variable domain is DVKVTQSSRYLVKRTGEKVFLECVQDMDHENMFWYRQDPGLGLRLIYFSYDVKMKEKGDIPEGYSVSREKKERFSLILESASTNQTSMYLCARWPIGRELTDTQYFGPGTRLTVL.

This clonotype was observed a handful of times. The chain combines TRBV20-1 with TRBJ2-7; TRBD2 matches at 7 bases. The J segment lost 2 bases and the V segment lost 1 base, leaving 5 bases of the junction unmatched. Germline V gene sequence: CDR1 DFQATT, CDR2 SNEGSKA (reference sequence). The CDR3 is 14 amino acids. CDR3 nucleotide sequence: TGCAGTGCTAGAGGGGCGGGAGCTACCTACGAGCAGTACTTC. It encodes CSARGAGATYEQYF.

This clonotype was observed a few times. J is TRBJ2-3 and V is TRBV12-3 or TRBV12-4, with D perhaps matching TRBD1 or TRBD2 (5 bases each). V lost 7 bases and J 5 bases, leaving 22 bases between the germline ends. There are 16 residues in the CDR3. The CDR3 sequence is CASTLRNRRYIDTQYF. The CDR3 region has the DNA TGTGCCAGCACTTTGCGTAACAGGAGGTACATAGATACGCAGTATTTT.

The rearrangement links TRBV12-3 or TRBV12-4 to TRBJ2-2, with 10 bases matching TRBD1. After removal of 5 bases from V and 5 bases from J, the junction contained 2 bases not matched to a gene. The CDR3 has 14 residues. The CDR3 protein is CASSRGQGTGELFF. The CDR3 nucleotides are TGTGCCAGCAGTAGGGGACAGGGGACCGGGGAGCTGTTTTTT.

This chain links TRBV5-1 with TRBJ2-5, with TRBD1 matching over 9 bases. The V and J ends lost 2 bases and 5 bases, in that order; junction bases with no gene match: 4. This CDR3 is built from 14 residues. CDR1 and CDR2 from the germline V gene are SGHRS and YFSETQ. The CDR3 bases are TGCGCCAGCAGCTTCAACAGGGGGCGGGAGACCCAGTACTTC. The encoded protein is CASSFNRGRETQYF.

This rearrangement joins TRBV6-2 or TRBV6-3 to TRBJ2-1; no clear D. The V gene's germline CDR1 is MNHEY and CDR2 SVGEGT. Trimming stripped 2 bases from V and 6 bases from J, with 14 bases between. The CDR3 length is 15 residues. The CDR3 nucleotides read TGTGCCAGCAGTTACGGGCCAGCCCCTAGCAATGAGCAGTTCTTC. Its protein is CASSYGPAPSNEQFF.

This clonotype turned up a few times. The chain is built from TRBV20-1 and TRBJ2-3; the match to TRBD1 covers 9 bases. The CDR3 length is 16 residues. J was trimmed by 2 bases and V by 5 bases; bases with no gene match: 11. Germline assignment: CDR1 DFQATT and CDR2 SNEGSKA (reference sequence). CDR3 amino acids: CSAPNIQGADTDTQYF. CDR3 in DNA: TGCAGTGCTCCTAACATACAGGGGGCCGACACAGATACGCAGTATTTT.